This T cell receptor beta chain was retrieved from a study of T cell changes during pregnancy in multiple sclerosis (dated by TCRdb to the late 2010s). With respect to the entire study: In women with multiple sclerosis, the researchers looked at how the T cell repertoire shifted as pregnancy progressed.

On this clone: The antigen it recognizes is unknown. Base-call qualities are not available, and no considerably larger clone is one nucleotide away.

The method was the immunoSEQ multiplex PCR assay. TCRdb carries this immuneACCESS record with in-frame sequences only. Its versions omit some clonotypes, under half of them owing to an unresolved V gene in the studies checked, with the rest unexplained. For this sample the table gives 26,000 or so clones, of which around nine tenths were detected only once. 8% to 9% of the sample is taken by the ten largest. CDR1 and CDR2 were assigned from the germline V gene as MNHNS and SASEGT. Germline trimming: 3 bases from V, 3 bases from J; junction bases outside gene matches: 4. The CDR3, cysteine through phenylalanine, is 15 amino acids long. CDR3 DNA only is kept here, 45 bases in frame from base 1.

The TCR originated in a female donor with multiple sclerosis, enrolled in a pregnancy study. The material was CD8+ T cells from peripheral blood mononuclear cells, obtained in the second trimester of pregnancy. The chain is encoded by TRBV6-1 joined to TRBJ2-7; 11 bases in the middle match TRBD1. The DNA sequence is TGTGCCAGCAGTGAGTCCGGGACAGGGGGCTACGAGCAGTACTTC. It specifies CASSESGTGGYEQYF.